This TCR beta chain came from a study of blood T cells in healthy people across ages. A sample-barcoded 5' primer and a J-beta primer mix were used in a second PCR of roughly 7 to 12 cycles. MiXCR, applied by TCRdb to the 5' RACE reads, yields one record per CDR3 protein. The data contain about a million distinct CDR3 sequences, 51% of them singletons. Collection of 8.5 to 10 milliliters of peripheral blood was performed for each donor. The germline V gene encodes CDR1 DFQATT and CDR2 SNEGSKA (reference sequence). The CDR3 runs to 15 residues. V lost 8 bases and J lost 1, with 18 bases in between. The sequence derives from an older woman in good health. The chain uses TRBV20-1 and TRBJ2-1, with a weak D call TRBD2 (5 bases). The specimen sequenced was blood. The CDR3 loop is CSRLSGRGSYNEQFF. The CDR3 coding sequence is TGCAGTAGGCTTTCGGGGAGAGGTTCCTACAATGAGCAGTTCTTC.